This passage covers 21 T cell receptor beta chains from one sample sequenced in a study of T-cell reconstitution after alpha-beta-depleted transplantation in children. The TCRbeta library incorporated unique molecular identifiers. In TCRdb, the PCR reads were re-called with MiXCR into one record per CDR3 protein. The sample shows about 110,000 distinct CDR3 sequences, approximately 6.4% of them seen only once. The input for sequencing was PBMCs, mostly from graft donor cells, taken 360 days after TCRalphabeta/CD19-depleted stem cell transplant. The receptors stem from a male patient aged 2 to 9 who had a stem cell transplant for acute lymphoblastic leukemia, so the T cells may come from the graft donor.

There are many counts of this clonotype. Here the CDR3 DNA reads TGTGCCAGCAGCCCAGTAGCCGGAAACACCGGGGAGCTGTTTTTT. It codes for CASSPVAGNTGELFF. The rearrangement joins TRBV9 to TRBJ2-2; D ambiguous. Germline CDR1 reads SGDLS; CDR2 reads YYNGEE. Trimming shortened V by 4 bases and J by 2 bases, and 12 bases separated the two germline ends. This CDR3 comprises 15 residues.

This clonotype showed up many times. Here the CDR3 reads CASSLGSLGTEAFF. CDR3 DNA: TGTGCCAGCAGTTTGGGTAGTCTCGGCACTGAAGCTTTCTTT. V gene TRBV27 combines with J gene TRBJ1-1; D is unclear. This CDR3 comprises 14 residues. V was cut by 3 bases and J by 4 bases, with 12 bases left in between. The germline V gene has CDR1 MNHEY and CDR2 SMNVEV (reference sequence).

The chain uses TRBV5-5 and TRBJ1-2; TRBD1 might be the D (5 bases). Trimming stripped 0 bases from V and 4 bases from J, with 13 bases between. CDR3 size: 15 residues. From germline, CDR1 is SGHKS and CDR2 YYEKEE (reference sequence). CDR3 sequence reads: CASSLEGVSPYGYTF. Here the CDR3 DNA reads TGTGCCAGCAGCTTGGAAGGGGTCAGCCCCTATGGCTACACCTTC.

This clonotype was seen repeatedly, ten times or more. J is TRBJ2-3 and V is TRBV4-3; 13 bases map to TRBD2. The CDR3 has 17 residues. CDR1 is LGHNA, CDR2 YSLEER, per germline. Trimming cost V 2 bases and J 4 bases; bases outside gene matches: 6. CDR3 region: CASSQRTSGRPADTQYF. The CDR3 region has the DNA TGCGCCAGCAGCCAACGGACTAGCGGGAGACCCGCAGATACGCAGTATTTT.

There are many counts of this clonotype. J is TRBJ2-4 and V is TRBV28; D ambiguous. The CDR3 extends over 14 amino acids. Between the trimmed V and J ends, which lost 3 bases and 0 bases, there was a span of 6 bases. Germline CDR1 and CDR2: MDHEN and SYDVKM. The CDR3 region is CASSFSRAKNIQYF. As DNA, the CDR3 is TGTGCCAGCAGTTTTTCGAGAGCCAAAAACATTCAGTACTTC.

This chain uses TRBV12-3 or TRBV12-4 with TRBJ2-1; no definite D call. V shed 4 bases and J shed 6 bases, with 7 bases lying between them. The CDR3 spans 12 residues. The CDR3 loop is CASSSVANEQFF. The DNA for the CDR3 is TGTGCCAGCAGTTCAGTAGCCAATGAGCAGTTCTTC.

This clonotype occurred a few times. The CDR3 sequence is CASSWGEGDEQYF. For the CDR3, the DNA is TGTGCCAGCAGTTGGGGGGAGGGCGACGAGCAGTACTTC. The chain is built from TRBV27 and TRBJ2-7; 7 bases line up with TRBD2. V lost 4 bases to trimming and J lost 5 bases; unmatched junction nucleotides: 5. The CDR3 consists of 13 residues. The germline gives CDR1 MNHEY, CDR2 SMNVEV (reference sequence).

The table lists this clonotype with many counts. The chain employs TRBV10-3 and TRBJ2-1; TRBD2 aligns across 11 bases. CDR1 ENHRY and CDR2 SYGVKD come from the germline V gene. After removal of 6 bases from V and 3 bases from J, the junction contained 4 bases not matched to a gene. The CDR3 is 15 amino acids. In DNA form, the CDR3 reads TGTGCCATCAGAACTAGCGGGGGTATCTACAATGAGCAGTTCTTC. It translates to CAIRTSGGIYNEQFF.

CDR3 coding DNA: TGTGCCAGCAGCTTATGGGGGAACCCGTATTTT. This sequence encodes CASSLWGNPYF. The chain is built from TRBV13 and TRBJ2-3, with D perhaps matching TRBD1 or TRBD2 (5 bases each). This CDR3 has 11 amino acids. From germline, CDR1 is PRHDT and CDR2 FYEKMQ (reference sequence). The ends were cut back, 2 bases at V and 14 bases at J, with 11 bases in the middle.

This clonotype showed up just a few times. The CDR3 DNA reads TGTGCCAGCAGCGTAGGGGACGGATACGAGCAGTACTTC. It encodes CASSVGDGYEQYF. The rearrangement joins TRBV9 to TRBJ2-7; D is perhaps TRBD1 or TRBD2 (5 bases each). This CDR3 is 13 amino acids long. The ends were cut back, 0 bases at V and 4 bases at J, with 8 bases in the middle. Germline CDR1 and CDR2: SGDLS and YYNGEE.

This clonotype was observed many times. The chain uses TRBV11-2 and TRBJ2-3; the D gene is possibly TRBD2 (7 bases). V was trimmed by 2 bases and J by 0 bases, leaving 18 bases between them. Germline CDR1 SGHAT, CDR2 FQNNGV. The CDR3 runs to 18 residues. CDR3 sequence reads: CASSLRGKTSRSTDTQYF. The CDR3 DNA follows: TGTGCCAGCAGCTTAAGGGGGAAGACTAGCAGGAGCACAGATACGCAGTATTTT.

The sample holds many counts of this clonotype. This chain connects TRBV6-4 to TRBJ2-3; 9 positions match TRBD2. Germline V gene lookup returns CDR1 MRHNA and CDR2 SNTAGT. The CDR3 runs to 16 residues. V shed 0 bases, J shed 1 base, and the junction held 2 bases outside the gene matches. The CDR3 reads CASSDSKRGGTDTQYF. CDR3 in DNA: TGTGCCAGCAGTGACTCGAAGCGGGGGGGCACAGATACGCAGTATTTT.

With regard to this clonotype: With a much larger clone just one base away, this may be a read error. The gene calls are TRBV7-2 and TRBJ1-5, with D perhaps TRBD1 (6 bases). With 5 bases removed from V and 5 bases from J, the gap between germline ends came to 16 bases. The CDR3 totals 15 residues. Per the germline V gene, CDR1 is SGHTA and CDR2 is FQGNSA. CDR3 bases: TGTGCCAGCAGCCAAGGGGGATCGGAGCATCAGCCCCAGCATTTT. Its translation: CASSQGGSEHQPQHF.

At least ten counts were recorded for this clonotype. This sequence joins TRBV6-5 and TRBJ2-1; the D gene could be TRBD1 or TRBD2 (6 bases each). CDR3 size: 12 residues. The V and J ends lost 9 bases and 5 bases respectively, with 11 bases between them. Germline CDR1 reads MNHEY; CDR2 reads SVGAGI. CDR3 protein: CASWRGNNEQFF. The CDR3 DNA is TGTGCCAGTTGGAGGGGGAACAATGAGCAGTTCTTC.

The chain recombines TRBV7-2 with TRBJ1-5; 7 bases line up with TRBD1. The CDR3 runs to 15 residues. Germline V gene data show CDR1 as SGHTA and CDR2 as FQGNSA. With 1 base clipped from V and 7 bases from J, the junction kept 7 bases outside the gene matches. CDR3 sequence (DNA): TGTGCCAGCAGCTTAGTCGCCAGGGGGGGCCAGCCCCAGCATTTT. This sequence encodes CASSLVARGGQPQHF.

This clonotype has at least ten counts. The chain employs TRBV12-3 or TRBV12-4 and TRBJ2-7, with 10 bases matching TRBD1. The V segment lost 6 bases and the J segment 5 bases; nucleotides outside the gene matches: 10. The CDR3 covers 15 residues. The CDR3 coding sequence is TGTGCCAGCAGCCTTCCCGGGACAGGGGTGGACGAGCAGTACTTC. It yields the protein CASSLPGTGVDEQYF.

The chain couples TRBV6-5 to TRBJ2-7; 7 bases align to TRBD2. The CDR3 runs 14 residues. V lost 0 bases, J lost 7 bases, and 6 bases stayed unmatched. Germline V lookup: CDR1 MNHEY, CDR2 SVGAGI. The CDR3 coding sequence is TGTGCCAGCAGTTACTCGGGGGGGGGAGGTGAGCAGTACTTC. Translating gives CASSYSGGGGEQYF.

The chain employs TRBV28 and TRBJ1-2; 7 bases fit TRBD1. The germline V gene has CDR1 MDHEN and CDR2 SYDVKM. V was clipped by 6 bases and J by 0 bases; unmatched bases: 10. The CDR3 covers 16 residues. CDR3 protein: CASSPLQGKANYGYTF. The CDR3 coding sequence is TGTGCCAGCAGCCCTTTACAGGGGAAGGCTAACTATGGCTACACCTTC.

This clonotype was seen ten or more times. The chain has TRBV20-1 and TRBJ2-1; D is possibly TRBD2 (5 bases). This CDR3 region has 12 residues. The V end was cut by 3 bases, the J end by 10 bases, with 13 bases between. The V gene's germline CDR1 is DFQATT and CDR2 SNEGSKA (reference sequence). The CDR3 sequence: CSARIIRGEQFF. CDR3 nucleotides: TGCAGTGCTAGGATAATCCGCGGGGAGCAGTTCTTC.

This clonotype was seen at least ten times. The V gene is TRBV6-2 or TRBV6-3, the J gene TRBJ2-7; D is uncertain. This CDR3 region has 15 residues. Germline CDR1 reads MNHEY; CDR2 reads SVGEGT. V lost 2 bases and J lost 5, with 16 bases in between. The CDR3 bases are TGTGCCAGCAGTTACATGGTACATCTCACCCACGAGCAGTACTTC. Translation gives CASSYMVHLTHEQYF.

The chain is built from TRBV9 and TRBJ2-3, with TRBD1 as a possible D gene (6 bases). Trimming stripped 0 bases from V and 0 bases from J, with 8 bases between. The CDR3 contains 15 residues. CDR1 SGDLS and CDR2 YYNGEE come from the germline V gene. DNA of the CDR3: TGTGCCAGCAGCGTAGGGGACACGAGCACAGATACGCAGTATTTT. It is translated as CASSVGDTSTDTQYF.